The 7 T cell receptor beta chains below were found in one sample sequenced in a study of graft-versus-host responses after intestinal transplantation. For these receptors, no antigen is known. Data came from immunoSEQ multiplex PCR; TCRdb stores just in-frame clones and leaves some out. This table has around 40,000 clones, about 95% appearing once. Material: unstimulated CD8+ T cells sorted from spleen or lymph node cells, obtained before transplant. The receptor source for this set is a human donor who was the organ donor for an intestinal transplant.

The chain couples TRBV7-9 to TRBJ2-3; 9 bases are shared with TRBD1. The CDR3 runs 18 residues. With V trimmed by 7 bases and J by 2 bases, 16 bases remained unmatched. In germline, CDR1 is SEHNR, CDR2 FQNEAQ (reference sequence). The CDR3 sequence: CASTQRGIWTGDTDTQYF. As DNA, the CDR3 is TGTGCCAGCACCCAAAGGGGTATATGGACAGGGGACACAGATACGCAGTATTTT.

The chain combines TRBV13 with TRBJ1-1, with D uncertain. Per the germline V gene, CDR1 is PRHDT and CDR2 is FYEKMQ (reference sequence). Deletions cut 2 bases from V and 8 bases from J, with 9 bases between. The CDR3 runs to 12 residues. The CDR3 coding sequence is TGTGCCAGCAGCTTAAGGTATACAGAAGCTTTCTTT. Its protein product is CASSLRYTEAFF.

The CDR3 spells CASSVDRDSYEQYF. In nucleotides, the CDR3 is TGTGCCAGCAGCGTAGACCGGGACAGCTACGAGCAGTACTTC. The chain recombines TRBV9 with TRBJ2-7, with 7 bases that match TRBD1. Trimming removed 0 bases from V and 3 bases from J; junction bases left unmatched: 3. The length of the CDR3 is 14 residues. CDR1 and CDR2 from the germline V gene are SGDLS and YYNGEE.

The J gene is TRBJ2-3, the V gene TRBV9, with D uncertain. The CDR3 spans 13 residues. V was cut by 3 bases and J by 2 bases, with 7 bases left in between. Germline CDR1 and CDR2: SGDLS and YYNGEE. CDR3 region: CASSAWVTDTQYF. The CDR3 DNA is TGTGCCAGCAGCGCCTGGGTCACAGATACGCAGTATTTT.

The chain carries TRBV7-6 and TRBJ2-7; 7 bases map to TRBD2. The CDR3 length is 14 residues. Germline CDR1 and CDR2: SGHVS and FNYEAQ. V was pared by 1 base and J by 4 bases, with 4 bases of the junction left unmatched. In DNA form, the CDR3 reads TGTGCCAGCAGCTTAGGCGGGGGTATTTACGAGCAGTACTTC. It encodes CASSLGGGIYEQYF.

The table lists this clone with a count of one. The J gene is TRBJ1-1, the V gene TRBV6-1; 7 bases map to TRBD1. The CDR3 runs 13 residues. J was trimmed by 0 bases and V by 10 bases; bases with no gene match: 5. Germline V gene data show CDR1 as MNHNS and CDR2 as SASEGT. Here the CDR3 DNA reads TGTGCCACCGAGACAGGGTTGAACACTGAAGCTTTCTTT. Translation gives CATETGLNTEAFF.

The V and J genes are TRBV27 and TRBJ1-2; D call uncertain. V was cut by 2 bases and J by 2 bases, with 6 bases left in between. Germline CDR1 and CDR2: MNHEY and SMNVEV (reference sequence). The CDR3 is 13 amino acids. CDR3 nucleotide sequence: TGTGCCAGCAGTTTAACGGGGAACTATGGCTACACCTTC. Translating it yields CASSLTGNYGYTF.